Here is one T cell receptor beta chain with its context. Source study methods: Amplifying reference gene primers gave estimates of nucleated cell counts. Here immunoSEQ multiplex PCR was the method, and the copy in TCRdb shows in-frame clones only, minus some. The D gene and trimming were derived from the DNA, and the V and J assignments and clone size from that table. The table has nearly 110,000 clones, around 75% seen once. These data come from a study of blood T cell repertoires in COVID-19. Study as a whole: The United States, Italy and Spain were the sources of the acute and convalescent COVID-19 samples. PBMCs, B-cell-depleted T cells, or T cells were the source of the cDNA or gDNA that made up the material.

CDR1 MNHEY and CDR2 SMNVEV come from the germline V gene (reference sequence). The V end was cut by 8 bases, the J end by 7 bases, with 20 bases between. The CDR3 sequence is 14 residues long. The source is a human donor with acute or convalescent COVID-19. The donor label of this sample is uncertain. This chain uses TRBV27 with TRBJ1-2; tentative D call: TRBD1 (6 bases). Source material: peripheral blood. The CDR3 DNA follows: TGTGCCAGCCCCACCGTGGGGGGGGCCTGTGGCTACACCTTC. It translates to CASPTVGGACGYTF.